This TCR beta chain was observed in a study of blood T cell repertoires in COVID-19. Generated by immunoSEQ multiplex PCR, the TCRdb table keeps only in-frame clones and is missing some. The sample consists of about 160,000 clones, less than 85% of them appearing once. The CDR3 has 17 amino acids. Germline V gene sequence: CDR1 LNHDA, CDR2 SQIVND (reference sequence). Trimming took off 5 bases at V and 1 base at J, with 17 bases between the two ends. Seattle's cohort entered during active infection and was followed longitudinally. The sample taken for sequencing was peripheral blood. This TCR derives from a woman in her 40s with COVID-19, enrolled during active disease. This chain connects TRBV19 to TRBJ2-2; D possibly corresponds to TRBD1 (5 bases). CDR3 residues: CASSLSRAGMNTGELFF. In DNA form, the CDR3 reads TGTGCCAGTAGTCTCAGCCGGGCAGGGATGAACACCGGGGAGCTGTTTTTT.